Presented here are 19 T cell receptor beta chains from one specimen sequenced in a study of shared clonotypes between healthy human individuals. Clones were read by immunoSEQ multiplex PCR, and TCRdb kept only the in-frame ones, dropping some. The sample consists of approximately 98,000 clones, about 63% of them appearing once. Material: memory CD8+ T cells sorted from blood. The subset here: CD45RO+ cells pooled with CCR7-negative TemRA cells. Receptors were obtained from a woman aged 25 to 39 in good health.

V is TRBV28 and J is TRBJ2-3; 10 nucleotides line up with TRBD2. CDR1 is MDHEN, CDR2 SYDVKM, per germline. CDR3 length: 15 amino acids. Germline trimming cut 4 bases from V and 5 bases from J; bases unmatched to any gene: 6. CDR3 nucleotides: TGTGCCAGCAGTTCTAGCGGGAGATTTGGAGATACGCAGTATTTT. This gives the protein CASSSSGRFGDTQYF.

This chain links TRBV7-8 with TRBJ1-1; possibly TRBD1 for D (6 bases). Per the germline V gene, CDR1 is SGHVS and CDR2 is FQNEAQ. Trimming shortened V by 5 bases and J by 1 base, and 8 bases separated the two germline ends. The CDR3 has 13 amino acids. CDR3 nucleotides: TGTGCCAGCAGCCGGGACAAGAACACTGAAGCTTTCTTT. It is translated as CASSRDKNTEAFF.

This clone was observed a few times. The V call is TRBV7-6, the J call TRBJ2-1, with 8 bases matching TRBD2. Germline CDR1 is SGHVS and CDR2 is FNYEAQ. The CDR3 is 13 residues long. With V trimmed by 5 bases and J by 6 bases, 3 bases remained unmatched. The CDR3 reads CASSRGTSNEQFF. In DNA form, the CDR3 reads TGTGCCAGCAGCAGAGGGACTAGCAATGAGCAGTTCTTC.

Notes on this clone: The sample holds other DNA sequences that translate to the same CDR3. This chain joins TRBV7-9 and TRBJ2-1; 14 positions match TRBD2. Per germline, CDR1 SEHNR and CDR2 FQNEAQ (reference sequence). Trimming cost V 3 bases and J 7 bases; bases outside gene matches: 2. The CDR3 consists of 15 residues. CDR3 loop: CASSFRTSGRNEQFF. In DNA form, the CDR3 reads TGTGCCAGCAGCTTCCGGACTAGCGGGAGGAATGAGCAGTTCTTC.

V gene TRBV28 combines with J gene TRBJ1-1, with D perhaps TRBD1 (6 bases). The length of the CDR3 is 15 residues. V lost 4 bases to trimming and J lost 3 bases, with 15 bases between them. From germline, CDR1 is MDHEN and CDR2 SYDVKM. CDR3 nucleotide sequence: TGTGCCAGCAGTTCACCAACAGGGTCCTACACTGAAGCTTTCTTT. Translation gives CASSSPTGSYTEAFF.

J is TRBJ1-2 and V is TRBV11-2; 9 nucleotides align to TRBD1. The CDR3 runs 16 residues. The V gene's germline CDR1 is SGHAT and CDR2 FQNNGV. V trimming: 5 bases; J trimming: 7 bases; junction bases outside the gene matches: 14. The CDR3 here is CASSPGGQGPLGGYTF. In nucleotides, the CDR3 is TGTGCCAGCAGCCCAGGGGGACAGGGCCCATTGGGTGGCTACACCTTC.

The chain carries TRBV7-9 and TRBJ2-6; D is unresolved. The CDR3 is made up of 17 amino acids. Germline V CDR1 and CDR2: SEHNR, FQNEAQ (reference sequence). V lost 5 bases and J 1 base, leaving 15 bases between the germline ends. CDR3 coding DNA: TGTGCCAGCAGCCCCTACGAACACGAGTCTGGGGCCAACGTCCTGACTTTC. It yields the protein CASSPYEHESGANVLTF.

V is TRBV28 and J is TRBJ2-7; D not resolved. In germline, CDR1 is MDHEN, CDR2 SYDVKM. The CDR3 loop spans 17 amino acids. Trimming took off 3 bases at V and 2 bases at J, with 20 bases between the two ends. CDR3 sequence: CASSFRRASFNPYEQYF. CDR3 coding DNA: TGTGCCAGCAGTTTTCGGAGAGCCAGTTTTAACCCCTACGAGCAGTACTTC.

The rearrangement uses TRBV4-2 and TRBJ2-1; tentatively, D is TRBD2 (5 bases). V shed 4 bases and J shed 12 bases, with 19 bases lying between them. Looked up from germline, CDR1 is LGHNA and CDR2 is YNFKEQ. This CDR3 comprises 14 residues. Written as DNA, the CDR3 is TGTGCCAGCAGCCCTCCTGCGGACTCCGAAAGGCAGTTCTTC. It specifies CASSPPADSERQFF.

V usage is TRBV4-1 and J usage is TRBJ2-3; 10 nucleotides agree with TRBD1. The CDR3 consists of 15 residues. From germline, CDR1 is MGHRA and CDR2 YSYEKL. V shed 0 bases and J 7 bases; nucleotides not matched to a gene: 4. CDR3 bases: TGCGCCAGCAGCCAAGAAGGACAGGGGGAAAATACGCAGTATTTT. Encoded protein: CASSQEGQGENTQYF.

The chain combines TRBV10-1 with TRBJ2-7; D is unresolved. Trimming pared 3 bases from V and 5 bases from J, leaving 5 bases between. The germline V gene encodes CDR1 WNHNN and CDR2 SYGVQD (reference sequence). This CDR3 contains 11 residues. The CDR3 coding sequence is TGCGCCAGCAGTGACAGCGACGAGCAGTACTTC. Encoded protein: CASSDSDEQYF.

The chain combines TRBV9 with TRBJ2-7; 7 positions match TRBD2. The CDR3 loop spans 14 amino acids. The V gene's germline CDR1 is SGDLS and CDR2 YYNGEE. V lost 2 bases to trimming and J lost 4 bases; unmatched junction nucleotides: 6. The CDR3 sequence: CASSVGGKGYEQYF. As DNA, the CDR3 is TGTGCCAGCAGCGTCGGGGGGAAGGGGTACGAGCAGTACTTC.

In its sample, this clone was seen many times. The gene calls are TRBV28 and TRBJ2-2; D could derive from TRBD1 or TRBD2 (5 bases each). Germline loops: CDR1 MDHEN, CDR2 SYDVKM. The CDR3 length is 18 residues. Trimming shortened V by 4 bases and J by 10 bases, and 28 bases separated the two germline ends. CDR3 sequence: CASSSDYRGDRLRMELFF. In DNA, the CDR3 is TGTGCCAGCAGTTCTGACTACCGGGGCGACAGACTCAGGATGGAGCTGTTTTTT.

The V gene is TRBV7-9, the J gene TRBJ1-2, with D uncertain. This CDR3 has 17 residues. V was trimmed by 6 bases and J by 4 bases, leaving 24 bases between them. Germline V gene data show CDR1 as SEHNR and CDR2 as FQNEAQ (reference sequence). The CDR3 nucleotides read TGTGCCAGCAGGGAAGGGCACCTTAGGATATCGGTCTATGGCTACACCTTC. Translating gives CASREGHLRISVYGYTF.

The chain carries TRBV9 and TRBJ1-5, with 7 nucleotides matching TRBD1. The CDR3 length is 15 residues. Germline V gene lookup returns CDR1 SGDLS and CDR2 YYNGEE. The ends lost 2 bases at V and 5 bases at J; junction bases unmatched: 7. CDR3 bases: TGTGCCAGCAGCGTGATTCTACAGGGGCATCAGCCCCAGCATTTT. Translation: CASSVILQGHQPQHF.

The chain's CDR3 is CASSDRDCGYTF. CDR3 coding DNA: TGTGCCAGCAGCGACAGGGATTGCGGCTACACCTTC. The chain carries TRBV7-3 and TRBJ1-2; 7 bases map to TRBD1. V shed 5 bases and J 8 bases; nucleotides not matched to a gene: 5. Germline CDR1 is SGHTA and CDR2 is FQGTGA. This CDR3 has 12 residues.

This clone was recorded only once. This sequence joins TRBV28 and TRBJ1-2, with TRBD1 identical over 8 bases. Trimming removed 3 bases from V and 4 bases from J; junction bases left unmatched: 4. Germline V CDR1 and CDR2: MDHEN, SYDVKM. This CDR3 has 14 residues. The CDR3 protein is CASSFLGQAYGYTF. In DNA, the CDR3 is TGTGCCAGCAGTTTCTTGGGACAGGCCTATGGCTACACCTTC.

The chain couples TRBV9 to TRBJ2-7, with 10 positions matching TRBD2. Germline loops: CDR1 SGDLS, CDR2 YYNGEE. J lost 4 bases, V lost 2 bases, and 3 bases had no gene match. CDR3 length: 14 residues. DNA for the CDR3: TGTGCCAGCAGCGTCCAGACTAGCGGGTACGAGCAGTACTTC. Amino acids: CASSVQTSGYEQYF.

Written as DNA, the CDR3 is TGTGCCAGCAGGCAGGGAGCTCTTTTAGACGAGCAGTACTTC. Translating it yields CASRQGALLDEQYF. This chain connects TRBV27 to TRBJ2-5; D tentatively reads TRBD1 or TRBD2 (5 bases each). Judging by the DNA end, TRBJ2-7 fits better; the J call may be wrong. The CDR3 is 14 amino acids. CDR1 MNHEY and CDR2 SMNVEV come from the germline V gene (reference sequence).